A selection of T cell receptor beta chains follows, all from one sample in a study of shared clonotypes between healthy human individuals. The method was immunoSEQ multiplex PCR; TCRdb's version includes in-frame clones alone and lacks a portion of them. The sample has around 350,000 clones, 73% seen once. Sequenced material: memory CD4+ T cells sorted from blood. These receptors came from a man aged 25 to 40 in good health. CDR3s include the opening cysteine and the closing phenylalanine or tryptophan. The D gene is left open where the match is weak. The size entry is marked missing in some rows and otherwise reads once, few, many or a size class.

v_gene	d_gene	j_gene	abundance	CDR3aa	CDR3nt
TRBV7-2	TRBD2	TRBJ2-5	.	CASSLSSGRRETQYF	TGTGCCAGCAGCTTATCTAGCGGGAGGAGGGAGACCCAGTACTTC
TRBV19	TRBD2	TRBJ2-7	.	CASKPAGVGEQYF	TGTGCCAGTAAGCCAGCGGGAGTGGGTGAGCAGTACTTC
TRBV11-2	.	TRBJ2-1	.	CASSFAGEQFF	TGTGCCAGCAGCTTTGCCGGGGAGCAGTTCTTC
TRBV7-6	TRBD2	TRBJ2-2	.	CASSLGLAGGQLTGELFF	TGTGCCAGCAGCCTAGGACTAGCGGGAGGGCAGCTTACCGGGGAGCTGTTTTTT
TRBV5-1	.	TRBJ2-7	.	CASSLASGPSYEQYF	TGCGCCAGCAGCTTGGCGTCAGGACCCAGCTACGAGCAGTACTTC
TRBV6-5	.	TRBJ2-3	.	CASKRTVRQTQYF	TGTGCCAGTAAAAGGACAGTCCGCCAGACGCAGTATTTT
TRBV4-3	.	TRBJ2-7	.	CASSQDSGVRGYEQYF	TGCGCCAGCAGCCAAGACTCAGGGGTTAGAGGGTACGAGCAGTACTTC
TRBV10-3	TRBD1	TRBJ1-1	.	CAIRPTGGDFTEAFF	TGTGCCATCAGACCGACAGGGGGCGACTTCACTGAAGCTTTCTTT
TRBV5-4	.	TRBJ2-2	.	CASSSPSNTGELFF	TGTGCCAGCAGTTCTCCCTCGAACACCGGGGAGCTGTTTTTT
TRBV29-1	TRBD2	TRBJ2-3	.	CSVVGLAGGPDTQYF	TGCAGCGTTGTGGGACTAGCGGGAGGCCCAGATACGCAGTATTTT
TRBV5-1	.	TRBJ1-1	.	CASSSNRVGNTEAFF	TGCGCCAGCAGCTCCAACAGGGTGGGAAATACTGAAGCTTTCTTT
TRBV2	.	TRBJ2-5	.	CASSESVETQYF	TGTGCCAGCAGTGAATCGGTGGAGACCCAGTACTTC
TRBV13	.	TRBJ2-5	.	CASSLYRGETQYF	TGTGCCAGCAGCTTATACCGAGGCGAGACCCAGTACTTC
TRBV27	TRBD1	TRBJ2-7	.	CASSFGGWDRVNEQYF	TGTGCCAGCAGTTTTGGGGGTTGGGACAGGGTAAACGAGCAGTACTTC
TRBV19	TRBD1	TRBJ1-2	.	CASSRLGQGALDYGYTF	TGTGCCAGTAGTAGATTGGGACAGGGGGCGCTTGACTATGGCTACACCTTC
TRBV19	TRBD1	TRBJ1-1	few	CASSVFRGTVEAFF	TGTGCCAGTAGTGTTTTCAGAGGGACAGTAGAAGCTTTCTTT
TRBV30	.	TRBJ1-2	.	CAWSAPHSGLNGYTF	TGTGCCTGGAGTGCCCCACACAGTGGGCTGAATGGCTACACCTTC
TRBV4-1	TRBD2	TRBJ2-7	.	CASSPGPLAGADQTQYF	TGCGCCAGCAGCCCGGGACCCCTAGCGGGAGCGGATCAAACACAGTACTTC
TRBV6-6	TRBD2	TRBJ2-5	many	CASSRGLAGGQETQYF	TGTGCCAGCAGTCGGGGACTAGCGGGAGGTCAAGAGACCCAGTACTTC
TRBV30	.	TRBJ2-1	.	CAWSRNNEQFF	TGTGCCTGGAGTAGGAACAATGAGCAGTTCTTC
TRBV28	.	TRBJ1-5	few	CASSLARTVGSNQPQHF	TGTGCCAGCAGTTTGGCGAGGACAGTCGGTAGCAATCAGCCCCAGCATTTT
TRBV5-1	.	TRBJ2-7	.	CASSLDPGRGNEQYF	TGCGCCAGCAGCTTGGACCCGGGCAGGGGAAACGAGCAGTACTTC
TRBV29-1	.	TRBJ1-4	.	CSVKSPQGGQELFF	TGCAGCGTAAAAAGCCCACAGGGCGGGCAGGAACTGTTTTTT
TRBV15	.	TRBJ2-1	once	CATSRRTSFEQFF	TGTGCCACCAGCAGGCGAACTAGCTTTGAGCAGTTCTTC
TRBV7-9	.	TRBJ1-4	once	CASRRTTTNEKLFF	TGTGCCAGCAGAAGGACGACAACTAATGAAAAACTGTTTTTT
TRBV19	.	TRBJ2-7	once	CASISRVDSHEQYF	TGTGCCAGTATTTCCAGGGTTGATTCCCACGAGCAGTACTTC
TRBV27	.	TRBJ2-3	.	CASIGTAGSTDTQYF	TGTGCCAGCATAGGAACCGCTGGAAGCACAGATACGCAGTATTTT
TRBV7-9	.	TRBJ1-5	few	CASSLGSGPEPQHF	TGTGCCAGCAGCTTAGGGTCAGGGCCAGAGCCCCAGCATTTT
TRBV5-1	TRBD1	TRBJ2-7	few	CASSRDRSYEQYF	TGCGCCAGCTCCCGGGACAGGAGCTACGAGCAGTACTTC
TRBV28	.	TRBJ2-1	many	CASGRTNSYNEQFF	TGTGCCAGCGGGAGGACCAATTCCTACAATGAGCAGTTCTTC
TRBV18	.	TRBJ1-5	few	CASSPTRDQPQHF	TGTGCCAGCTCACCAACCAGGGATCAGCCCCAGCATTTT
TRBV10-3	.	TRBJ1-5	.	CAISESRGNQPQHF	TGTGCCATCAGTGAGTCAAGGGGGAATCAGCCCCAGCATTTT
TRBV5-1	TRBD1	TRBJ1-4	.	CASSSTGGEEKLFF	TGCGCCAGCAGCTCTACAGGGGGCGAGGAAAAACTGTTTTTT
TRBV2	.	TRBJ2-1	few	CASSEWREQFF	TGTGCCAGCAGTGAATGGCGGGAGCAGTTCTTC
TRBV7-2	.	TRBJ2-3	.	CASSFRAGRAADTQYF	TGTGCCAGCAGCTTCAGGGCGGGAAGGGCGGCAGATACGCAGTATTTT
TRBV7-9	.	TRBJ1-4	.	CASSQQDVNEKLFF	TGTGCCAGCAGCCAGCAGGATGTTAATGAAAAACTGTTTTTT
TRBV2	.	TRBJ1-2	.	CASSEGFPSEGYTF	TGTGCCAGCAGTGAGGGGTTCCCCTCTGAGGGCTACACCTTC
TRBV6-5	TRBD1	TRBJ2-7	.	CASSYSGGAVYEQYF	TGTGCCAGCAGTTACTCAGGGGGCGCAGTCTACGAGCAGTACTTC
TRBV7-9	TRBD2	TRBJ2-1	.	CASSSSGSGEYNEQFF	TGTGCCAGCAGCTCCTCGGGTAGCGGGGAATACAATGAGCAGTTCTTC
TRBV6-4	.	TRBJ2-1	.	CASSVGTGNFNLFF	.
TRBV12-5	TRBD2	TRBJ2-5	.	CASGFSGRETQYF	TGTGCTAGTGGTTTTAGCGGGAGGGAGACCCAGTACTTC
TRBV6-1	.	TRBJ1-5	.	CASSEIHQLSNQPQHF	TGTGCCAGCAGTGAAATTCACCAATTGAGCAATCAGCCCCAGCATTTT
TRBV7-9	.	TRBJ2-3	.	CASGQFRGTSTDTQYF	TGTGCCAGCGGACAGTTTCGGGGCACTAGCACAGATACGCAGTATTTT
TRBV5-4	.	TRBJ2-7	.	CASSLNGYEQYF	TGTGCCAGCAGCTTGAATGGCTACGAGCAGTACTTC